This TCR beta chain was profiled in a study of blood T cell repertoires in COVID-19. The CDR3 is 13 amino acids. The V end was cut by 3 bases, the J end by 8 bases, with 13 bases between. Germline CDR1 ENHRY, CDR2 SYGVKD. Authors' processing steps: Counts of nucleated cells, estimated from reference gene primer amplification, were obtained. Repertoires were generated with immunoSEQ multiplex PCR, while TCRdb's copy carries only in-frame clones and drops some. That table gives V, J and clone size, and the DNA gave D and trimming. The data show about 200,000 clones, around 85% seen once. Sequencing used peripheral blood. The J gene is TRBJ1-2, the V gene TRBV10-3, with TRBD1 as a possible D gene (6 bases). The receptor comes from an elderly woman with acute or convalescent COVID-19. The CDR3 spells CAISDHREIGYTF. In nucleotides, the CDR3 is TGTGCCATCAGTGATCACAGGGAGATAGGCTACACCTTC.